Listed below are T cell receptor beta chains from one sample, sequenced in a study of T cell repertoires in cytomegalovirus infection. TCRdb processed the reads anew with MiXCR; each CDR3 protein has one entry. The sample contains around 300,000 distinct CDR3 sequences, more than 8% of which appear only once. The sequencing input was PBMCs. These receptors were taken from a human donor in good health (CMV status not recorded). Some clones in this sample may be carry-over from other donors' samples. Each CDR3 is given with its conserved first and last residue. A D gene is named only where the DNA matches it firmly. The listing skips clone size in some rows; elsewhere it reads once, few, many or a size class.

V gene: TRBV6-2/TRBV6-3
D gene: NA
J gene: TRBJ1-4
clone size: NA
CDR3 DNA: TGTGCCAGCAGTTACTCGACCTTCAAAGAAAAACTGTTTTTT
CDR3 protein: CASSYSTFKEKLFF

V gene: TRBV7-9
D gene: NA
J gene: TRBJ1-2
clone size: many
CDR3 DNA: TGTGCCAGCAGCTTAGGGACAGTTGTTGGCTACACCTTC
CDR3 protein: CASSLGTVVGYTF

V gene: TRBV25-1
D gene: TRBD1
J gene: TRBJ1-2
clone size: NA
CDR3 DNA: TGTGCCAGCAGCCGGGACAGCCACTATGGCTACACCTTC
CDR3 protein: CASSRDSHYGYTF

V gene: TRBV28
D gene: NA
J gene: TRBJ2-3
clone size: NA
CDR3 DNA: TGTGCCAGCAGTTTAACGGGGATTATAGATACGCAGTATTTT
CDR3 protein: CASSLTGIIDTQYF

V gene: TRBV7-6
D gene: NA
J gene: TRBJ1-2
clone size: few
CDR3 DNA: TGTGCCAGCAGCTCTAGCCAAGGGGGAAACTATGGCTACACCTTC
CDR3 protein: CASSSSQGGNYGYTF

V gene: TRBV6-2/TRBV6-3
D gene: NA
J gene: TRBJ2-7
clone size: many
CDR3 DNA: TGTGCCAGCAGTCGCTCAGGAAGCTCCTACGAGCAGTACTTC
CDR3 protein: CASSRSGSSYEQYF

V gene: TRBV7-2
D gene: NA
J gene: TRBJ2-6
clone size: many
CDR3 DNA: TGTGCCAGCAGGGTGGGGGTCGGGGCCAACGTCCTGACTTTC
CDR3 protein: CASRVGVGANVLTF

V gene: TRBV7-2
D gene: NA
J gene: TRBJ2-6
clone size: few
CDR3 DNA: TGTGCCAGCAGCTTCCTAACAGGGATCCCCTCTGGGGCCAACGTCCTGACTTTC
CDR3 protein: CASSFLTGIPSGANVLTF

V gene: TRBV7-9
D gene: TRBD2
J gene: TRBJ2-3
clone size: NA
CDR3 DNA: TGTGCCAGCAGCTCCGGGGGGGTTAGCACAGATACGCAGTATTTT
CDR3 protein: CASSSGGVSTDTQYF

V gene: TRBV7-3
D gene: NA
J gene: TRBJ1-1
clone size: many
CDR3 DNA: TGTGCCAGCAGCTTAAGTGGGGGTTTCGGCACTGAAGCTTTCTTT
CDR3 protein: CASSLSGGFGTEAFF

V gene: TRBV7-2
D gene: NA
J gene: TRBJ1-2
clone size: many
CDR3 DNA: TGTGCCAGCCAACAGGCCGGACAAGATGGCTACACCTTC
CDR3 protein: CASQQAGQDGYTF

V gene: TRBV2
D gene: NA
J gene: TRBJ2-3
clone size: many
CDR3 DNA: TGTGCCAGCAGTGAAAGGGGCATAGGCACAGATACGCAGTATTTT
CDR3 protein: CASSERGIGTDTQYF

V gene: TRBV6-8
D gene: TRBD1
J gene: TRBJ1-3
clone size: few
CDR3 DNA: TGTGCCAGCAGTTACCGGGACAGGGCAGGAAACACCATATATTTT
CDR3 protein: CASSYRDRAGNTIYF

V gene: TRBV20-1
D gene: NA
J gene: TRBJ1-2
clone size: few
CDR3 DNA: TGCAGTGCTAGAGCAGGGTCTACCTATGGCTACACCTTC
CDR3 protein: CSARAGSTYGYTF

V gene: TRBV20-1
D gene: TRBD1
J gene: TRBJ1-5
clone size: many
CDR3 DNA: TGCAGTGCTCTACAGGGGGGGAGGAATAGCAATCAGCCCCAGCATTTT
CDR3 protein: CSALQGGRNSNQPQHF

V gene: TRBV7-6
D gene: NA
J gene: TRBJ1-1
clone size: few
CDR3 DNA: TGTGCCAGCAGTTGGGGCAGTATGAACACTGAAGCTTTCTTT
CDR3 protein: CASSWGSMNTEAFF

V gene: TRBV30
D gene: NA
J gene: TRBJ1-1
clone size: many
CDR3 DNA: TGTGCCTGGAGTAGAGGTCAGCCGAACACTGAAGCTTTCTTT
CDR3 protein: CAWSRGQPNTEAFF

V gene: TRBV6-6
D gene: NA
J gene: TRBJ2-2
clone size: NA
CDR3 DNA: TGTGCCAGCAGTTACAACGGGGAGCTGTTTTTT
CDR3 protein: CASSYNGELFF

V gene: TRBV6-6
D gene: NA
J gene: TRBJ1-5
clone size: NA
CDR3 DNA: TGTGCCAGCAGTTTACACATCGGGAGCAATCAGCCCCAGCATTTT
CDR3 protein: CASSLHIGSNQPQHF

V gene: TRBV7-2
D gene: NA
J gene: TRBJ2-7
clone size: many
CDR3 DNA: TGTGCCAGCAGTCGTGAATTGGGGAGGAGCGAGCAGTACTTC
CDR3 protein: CASSRELGRSEQYF

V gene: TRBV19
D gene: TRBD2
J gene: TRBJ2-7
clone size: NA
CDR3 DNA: TGTGCCAGTAGTCTTCGGACTAGCGGGAGTAAAGAGCAGTACTTC
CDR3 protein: CASSLRTSGSKEQYF

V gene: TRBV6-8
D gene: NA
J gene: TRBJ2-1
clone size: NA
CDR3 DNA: TGTGCCAGCAAACCTAGCGAGAGCTCCTACAATGAGCAGTTCTTC
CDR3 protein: CASKPSESSYNEQFF

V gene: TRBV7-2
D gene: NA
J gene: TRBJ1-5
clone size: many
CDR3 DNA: TGTGCCAGCAGTCGAGCGGGGGAGAGCAATCAGCCCCAGCATTTT
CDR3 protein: CASSRAGESNQPQHF

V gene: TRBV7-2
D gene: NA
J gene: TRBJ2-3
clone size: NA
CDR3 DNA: TGTGCCAGCAGCTTAAGCAGGGCCCAGGCAGATACGCAGTATTTT
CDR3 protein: CASSLSRAQADTQYF

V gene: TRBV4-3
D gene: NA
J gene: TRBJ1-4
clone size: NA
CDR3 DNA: TGCGCCAGCAGCCACGATAGACAGGAAAAACTGTTTTTT
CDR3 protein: CASSHDRQEKLFF

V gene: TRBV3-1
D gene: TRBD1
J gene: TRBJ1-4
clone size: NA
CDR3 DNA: TGTGCCAGCAGCTTTTCCGGGACAGGGGATGAAAAACTGTTTTTT
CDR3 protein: CASSFSGTGDEKLFF

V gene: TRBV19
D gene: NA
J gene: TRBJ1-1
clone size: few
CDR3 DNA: TGTGCCAGTGGAAGTATGAACACTGAAGCTTTCTTT
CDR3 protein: CASGSMNTEAFF

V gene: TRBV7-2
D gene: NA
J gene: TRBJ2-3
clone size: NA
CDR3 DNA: TGTGCCAGCAGCTTAGATAGGGGCGCTACGCAGTATTTT
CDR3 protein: CASSLDRGATQYF

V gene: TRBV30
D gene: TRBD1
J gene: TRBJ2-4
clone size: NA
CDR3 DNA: TGTGCCTGGGCCGGTAGGGGGCTGTCCAAAAACATTCAGTACTTC
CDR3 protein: CAWAGRGLSKNIQYF

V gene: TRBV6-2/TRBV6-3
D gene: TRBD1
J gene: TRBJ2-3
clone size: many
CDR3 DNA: TGTGCCAGCAGCCAACCCGGACAGGGATCAACAGATACGCAGTATTTT
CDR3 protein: CASSQPGQGSTDTQYF

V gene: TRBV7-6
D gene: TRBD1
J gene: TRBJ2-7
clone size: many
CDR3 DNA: TGTGCCAGCAGCTTGGTACCGGGACAGGCCACATACGAGCAGTACTTC
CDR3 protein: CASSLVPGQATYEQYF

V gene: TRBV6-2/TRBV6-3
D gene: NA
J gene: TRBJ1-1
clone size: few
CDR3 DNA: TGTGCCAGCAGGAAAGTAGGAGAGAACACTGAAGCTTTCTTT
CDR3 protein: CASRKVGENTEAFF

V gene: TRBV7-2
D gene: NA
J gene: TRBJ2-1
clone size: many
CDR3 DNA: TGTGCCAGCAGCTTTGGGGACAAAAGACTGCAGTTCTTC
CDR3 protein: CASSFGDKRLQFF

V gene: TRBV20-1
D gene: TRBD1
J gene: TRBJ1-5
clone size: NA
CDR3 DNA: TGCAGTGCTAGGCAGGGGGCAATGGATAGCAATCAGCCCCAGCATTTT
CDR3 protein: CSARQGAMDSNQPQHF

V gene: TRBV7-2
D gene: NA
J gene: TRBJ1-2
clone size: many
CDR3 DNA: TGTGCCAGCAGCATACAGGGAAGGCATGGCTACACCTTC
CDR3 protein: CASSIQGRHGYTF

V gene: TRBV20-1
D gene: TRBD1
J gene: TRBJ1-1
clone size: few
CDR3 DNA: TGCAGTGCTAGTCTCCCAGGGGGCAGGGGGAGAATGGCTTTCTTT
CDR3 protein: CSASLPGGRGRMAFF

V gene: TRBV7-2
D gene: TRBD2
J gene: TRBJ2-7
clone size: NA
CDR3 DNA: TGTGCCAGCAGCTTGGGGGCGGGAGGCCTTTTCATGGGCAACGAGCAGTACTTC
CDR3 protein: CASSLGAGGLFMGNEQYF

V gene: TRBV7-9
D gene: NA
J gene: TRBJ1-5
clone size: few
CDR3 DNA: TGTGCCAGCAGCTTAGAACGGGGTCGGGACGGTGGTCAGCCCCAGCATTTT
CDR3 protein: CASSLERGRDGGQPQHF

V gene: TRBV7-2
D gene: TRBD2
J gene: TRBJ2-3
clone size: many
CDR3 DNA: TGTGCCAGCAGCTTAGTCGGGGGGGGCCGGGAAGATACGCAGTATTTT
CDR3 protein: CASSLVGGGREDTQYF